A single sample gave rise to the 29 T cell receptor beta chains below, sequenced in a study of OX40 agonist ivuxolimab in advanced cancers. The repertoire was sequenced with immunoSEQ multiplex PCR; TCRdb's copy has only in-frame clones and lacks some. The data contain tens of thousands of clones, approximately 90% of them singletons. The sequencing used CD4+ or CD8+ T cells sorted from blood, collected in a trial of the OX40 agonist ivuxolimab. Receptor source: an adult with an advanced solid tumor such as melanoma, head and neck, liver or kidney cancer.

This clone was recorded only once. This chain links TRBV12-5 with TRBJ2-2, with D possibly being TRBD2 (6 bases). V was shortened by 0 bases and J by 4 bases, with 12 bases between the two germline ends. Per the germline V gene, CDR1 is LGHNT and CDR2 is FRNRAP. CDR3 size: 16 residues. Here the CDR3 DNA reads TGTGCTAGTGGTTTGGTCCGAACCGGGGGCACCGGGGAGCTGTTTTTT. This sequence encodes CASGLVRTGGTGELFF. The whole variable domain, filled in from reference TRBV12-5 and TRBJ2-2, reads DARVTQTPRHKVTEMGQEVTMRCQPILGHNTVFWYRQTMMQGLELLAYFRNRAPLDDSGMPKDRFSAEMPDATLATLKIQPSEPRDSAVYFCASGLVRTGGTGELFFGEGSRLTVL.

The V call is TRBV27, the J call TRBJ2-1; D remains ambiguous. V gave up 5 bases and J gave up 6 bases, with 8 bases separating them. Per germline, CDR1 MNHEY and CDR2 SMNVEV (reference sequence). The CDR3 is 12 residues long. The CDR3 spells CASSPQGNEQFF. The CDR3 region has the DNA TGTGCCAGCAGTCCCCAAGGCAATGAGCAGTTCTTC.

A single count supports this clone. The chain couples TRBV11-2 to TRBJ2-7; D gene uncertain. V lost 3 bases, J lost 2 bases, and 8 bases lay in between. Germline V gene sequence: CDR1 SGHAT, CDR2 FQNNGV. CDR3 size: 13 residues. Written as DNA, the CDR3 is TGTGCCAGCAGCTTTGTGGGCCCCTACGAGCAGTACTTC. Residues: CASSFVGPYEQYF.

The chain uses TRBV7-9 and TRBJ2-5; D could derive from TRBD1 or TRBD2 (5 bases each). V lost 5 bases and J 5 bases, leaving 21 bases between the germline ends. The germline gives CDR1 SEHNR, CDR2 FQNEAQ (reference sequence). There are 16 residues in the CDR3. The CDR3 region is CASSHNPGPRVETQYF. CDR3 DNA: TGTGCCAGCAGCCACAATCCGGGACCGAGGGTGGAGACCCAGTACTTC.

This clone came up once. The rearrangement joins TRBV10-3 to TRBJ2-7; no firm D call. Trimming cost V 6 bases and J 1 base, with 10 bases left between them. Germline values: CDR1 ENHRY, CDR2 SYGVKD. This CDR3 spans 13 amino acids. The CDR3 coding sequence is TGTGCCATCAGGGACGGTAGATCCTACGAGCAGTACTTC. Residues: CAIRDGRSYEQYF.

Of note for this clone: Relative to the germline gene, one junction end is altered; a read error may explain this. The rearrangement links TRBV25-1 to TRBJ2-5; 9 bases fit TRBD1. There are 14 residues in the CDR3. From germline, CDR1 is MGHDK and CDR2 SYGVNS. CDR3 DNA: TGTGCCAGCAGTGCCCGGGACAGGGACGACGAGCAGCACTTC. Its protein is CASSARDRDDEQHF.

The chain links TRBV14 to TRBJ1-5; D unresolved. The CDR3 consists of 13 residues. V lost 0 bases, J lost 8 bases, and 8 bases lay in between. Germline CDR1 and CDR2: SGHDN and FVKESK. CDR3 sequence (DNA): TGTGCCAGCAGCCAAGATCCTACGGAGCCCCAGCATTTT. This sequence encodes CASSQDPTEPQHF.

The CDR3 DNA sequence: TGTGCCAGCAGCTTAGCAATAGCGGGGGGGAGAGACGAGCAGTACTTC. Its protein product is CASSLAIAGGRDEQYF. The V call is TRBV7-6, the J call TRBJ2-7; TRBD2 matches at 11 bases. The J segment lost 5 bases and the V segment lost 0 bases, leaving 6 bases of the junction unmatched. The CDR3 covers 16 residues. From germline, CDR1 is SGHVS and CDR2 FNYEAQ.

There are a few counts of this clone. V gene TRBV28 combines with J gene TRBJ2-7; D unclear. The CDR3 loop spans 11 amino acids. V was cut by 5 bases and J by 6 bases, with 8 bases left in between. Germline CDR1 reads MDHEN; CDR2 reads SYDVKM. Here the CDR3 reads CASSPRAEQYF. CDR3 in DNA: TGTGCCAGCAGTCCAAGGGCCGAGCAGTACTTC.

This clone has only one observation. Other DNA sequences from this sample encode an identical CDR3 as well. The rearrangement links TRBV27 to TRBJ2-2, with 8 nucleotides matching TRBD2. Germline V lookup: CDR1 MNHEY, CDR2 SMNVEV (reference sequence). Trimming took 6 bases from V and 7 from J; bases not matched to a gene: 13. The CDR3 covers 16 residues. CDR3 sequence: CASSVTGGGFLGELFF. Written as DNA, the CDR3 is TGTGCCAGCAGCGTGACCGGGGGGGGTTTTCTCGGGGAGCTGTTTTTT.

The chain links TRBV28 to TRBJ1-1; TRBD1 might be the D (5 bases). V lost 1 base and J 1 base, leaving 7 bases between the germline ends. The V gene's germline CDR1 is MDHEN and CDR2 SYDVKM. The CDR3 extends over 14 amino acids. Here the CDR3 reads CASSLFRANTEAFF. The CDR3 DNA is TGTGCCAGCAGTTTATTCAGGGCGAACACTGAAGCTTTCTTT.

The chain couples TRBV10-1 to TRBJ1-4, with a possible D match to TRBD1 (5 bases). V shed 8 bases and J shed 6 bases, with 7 bases lying between them. The germline gives CDR1 WNHNN, CDR2 SYGVQD (reference sequence). This CDR3 region has 11 residues. The CDR3 DNA sequence: TGCGCCAGCGGGACCGATGAAAAACTGTTTTTT. Encoded protein: CASGTDEKLFF.

The V and J genes are TRBV29-1 and TRBJ1-2, with D unclear. The V gene lost 7 bases and the J gene lost 5 bases, with 17 bases spanning the gap. The CDR3 covers 13 residues. CDR1 is SQVTM and CDR2 is ANQGSEA in the germline V gene. As DNA, the CDR3 is TGCAGCGCTGGGAGGGTAGGTCAATATGGCTACACCTTC. Translated, it gives CSAGRVGQYGYTF.

The chain uses TRBV4-3 and TRBJ1-3; D unresolved. Germline V gene sequence: CDR1 LGHNA, CDR2 YSLEER. Trimming stripped 3 bases from V and 0 bases from J, with 12 bases between. The CDR3 extends over 16 amino acids. The CDR3 loop is CASSQQDLSSGNTIYF. Written as DNA, the CDR3 is TGCGCCAGCAGCCAGCAGGACTTGAGCTCTGGAAACACCATATATTTT.

The V call is TRBV4-1, the J call TRBJ2-1, with D possibly matching TRBD1 (5 bases). CDR3 length: 15 residues. Trimming removed 2 bases at V and 3 bases at J, with 11 bases between. The germline gives CDR1 MGHRA, CDR2 YSYEKL. DNA of the CDR3: TGCGCCAGCAGCCAATCTCCGACAGACTACAATGAGCAGTTCTTC. Translating gives CASSQSPTDYNEQFF.

CDR3: CANPRGADTQYF. The CDR3 coding sequence is TGCGCCAACCCACGAGGCGCAGATACGCAGTATTTT. The V gene is TRBV10-1, the J gene TRBJ2-3; D uncertain. Trimming left V 10 bases short and J 4 bases short, with 12 bases between. Germline lookup yields CDR1 WNHNN and CDR2 SYGVQD (reference sequence). The CDR3 runs 12 residues.

This clone has a single count. V usage is TRBV2 and J usage is TRBJ1-1; the match to TRBD1 covers 9 bases. The CDR3 length is 14 residues. CDR1 SNHLY and CDR2 FYNNEI come from the germline V gene. Trimming at V came to 6 bases and at J to 11 bases, leaving 13 bases not matched to a gene. CDR3 nucleotides: TGTGCCAGCAGCCTCACCGGGACAGGGAATTGGGCTTTCTTT. It codes for CASSLTGTGNWAFF.

The chain links TRBV7-2 to TRBJ2-3; a weak D match, TRBD2 (6 bases). The V end was cut by 2 bases, the J end by 4 bases, with 13 bases between. Germline CDR1 reads SGHTA; CDR2 reads FQGNSA. This CDR3 comprises 15 residues. The DNA for the CDR3 is TGTGCCAGCAGCTTAAGAGGAGGCGGGGCAGATACGCAGTATTTT. This codes for CASSLRGGGADTQYF.

This rearrangement joins TRBV7-9 to TRBJ2-2, with D uncertain. CDR3 length: 13 residues. Germline CDR1 SEHNR, CDR2 FQNEAQ (reference sequence). V was trimmed by 5 bases and J by 2 bases, leaving 6 bases between them. The CDR3 nucleotides read TGTGCCAGCAGCCACGCTAACACCGGGGAGCTGTTTTTT. It specifies CASSHANTGELFF.

The genes are TRBV6-6 and TRBJ2-1; TRBD2 aligns across 8 bases. From germline, CDR1 is MNHNY and CDR2 SVGAGI (reference sequence). Losses at the gene ends were 11 bases for V and 3 bases for J; bases not matched to a gene: 3. The CDR3 contains 12 residues. The CDR3 region has the DNA TGTGCCTCGGGAGGGGACTACAATGAGCAGTTCTTC. Translated: CASGGDYNEQFF.

The rearrangement uses TRBV2 and TRBJ2-3, with 9 bases fitting TRBD1. V was pared by 7 bases and J by 2 bases, with 7 bases of the junction left unmatched. Per germline, CDR1 SNHLY and CDR2 FYNNEI. The CDR3 extends over 15 amino acids. The CDR3 region is CASTPGQGSTDTQYF. The CDR3, as DNA: TGTGCCAGCACCCCGGGACAGGGCTCCACAGATACGCAGTATTTT.

V gene TRBV19 combines with J gene TRBJ2-7; 8 nucleotides agree with TRBD2. Germline assignment: CDR1 LNHDA and CDR2 SQIVND (reference sequence). This CDR3 is 16 amino acids long. The junction had 16 bases not matched to a gene; V was cut back by 10 bases and J by 2 bases. CDR3 loop: CATAMEEIAGTYEQYF. CDR3 nucleotide sequence: TGTGCCACGGCCATGGAGGAGATAGCGGGAACCTACGAGCAGTACTTC.

The chain combines TRBV7-6 with TRBJ2-6; 10 positions match TRBD2. J lost 0 bases, V lost 5 bases, and 7 bases had no gene match. There are 18 residues in the CDR3. In germline, CDR1 is SGHVS, CDR2 FNYEAQ. The CDR3 loop is CASSRGLAESSGANVLTF. The CDR3 DNA reads TGTGCCAGCAGCCGCGGACTAGCGGAAAGCTCTGGGGCCAACGTCCTGACTTTC.

The chain has TRBV9 and TRBJ1-1; D gene uncertain. Trimming pared 0 bases from V and 1 base from J, leaving 4 bases between. CDR1 and CDR2 (germline): SGDLS, YYNGEE. The CDR3 consists of 13 residues. CDR3 region: CASSVVSNTEAFF. The CDR3 bases are TGTGCCAGCAGCGTAGTTTCGAACACTGAAGCTTTCTTT.

The V call is TRBV19, the J call TRBJ2-7; 9 bases align to TRBD1. CDR1 and CDR2 from the germline V gene are LNHDA and SQIVND (reference sequence). Trimming took 5 bases from V and 2 from J; bases not matched to a gene: 4. This CDR3 has 14 amino acids. The CDR3 region has the DNA TGTGCCAGTAGTCCAGGACAGGGGCCCTACGAGCAGTACTTC. Translated: CASSPGQGPYEQYF.

J is TRBJ2-7 and V is TRBV19; 10 bases line up with TRBD1. Germline-derived CDR1 and CDR2 are LNHDA and SQIVND (reference sequence). The CDR3 extends over 13 amino acids. Trimming removed 10 bases from V and 1 base from J; junction bases left unmatched: 4. Here the CDR3 DNA reads TGTGCCACCGGGACAGGGGTATCCTACGAGCAGTACTTC. This gives the protein CATGTGVSYEQYF.

This chain uses TRBV7-3 with TRBJ2-3; D gene uncertain. V lost 2 bases and J lost 4, with 10 bases in between. In germline, CDR1 is SGHTA, CDR2 FQGTGA. The CDR3 consists of 14 residues. Written as DNA, the CDR3 is TGTGCCAGCAGCTTAGTGGGCTCCTCAGATACGCAGTATTTT. It specifies CASSLVGSSDTQYF.

CDR3 sequence (DNA): TGTGCCAGCAGTTCACTGGTTGGCACAGATACGCAGTATTTT. Its translation: CASSSLVGTDTQYF. The chain joins TRBV6-5 to TRBJ2-3; D uncertain. This CDR3 has 14 residues. The germline V gene encodes CDR1 MNHEY and CDR2 SVGAGI. V dropped 4 bases and J dropped 1 base, with 9 bases sitting between them.

This clone appeared a few times. The V and J genes are TRBV19 and TRBJ2-3; D call uncertain. The V gene's germline CDR1 is LNHDA and CDR2 SQIVND (reference sequence). The CDR3 runs 14 residues. V was shortened by 5 bases and J by 0 bases, with 9 bases between the two germline ends. CDR3 amino acids: CASSGVGSTDTQYF. DNA of the CDR3: TGTGCCAGTAGTGGCGTCGGTAGCACAGATACGCAGTATTTT.